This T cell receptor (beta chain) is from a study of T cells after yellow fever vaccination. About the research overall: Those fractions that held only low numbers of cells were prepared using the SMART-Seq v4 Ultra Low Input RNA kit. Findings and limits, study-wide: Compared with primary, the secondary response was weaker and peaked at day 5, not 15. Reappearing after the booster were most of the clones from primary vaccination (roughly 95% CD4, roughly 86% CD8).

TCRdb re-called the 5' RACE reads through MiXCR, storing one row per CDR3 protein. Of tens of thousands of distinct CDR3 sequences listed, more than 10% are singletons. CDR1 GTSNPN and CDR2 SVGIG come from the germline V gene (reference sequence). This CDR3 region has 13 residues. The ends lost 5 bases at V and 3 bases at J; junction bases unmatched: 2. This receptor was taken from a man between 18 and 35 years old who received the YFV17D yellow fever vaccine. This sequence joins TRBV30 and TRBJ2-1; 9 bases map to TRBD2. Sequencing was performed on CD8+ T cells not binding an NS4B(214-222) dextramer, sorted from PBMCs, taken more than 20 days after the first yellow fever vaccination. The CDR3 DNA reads TGTGCCTGGCATAGCGGGGGCTACAATGAGCAGTTCTTC. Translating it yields CAWHSGGYNEQFF. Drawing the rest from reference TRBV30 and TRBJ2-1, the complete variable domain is SQTIHQWPATLVQPVGSPLSLECTVEGTSNPNLYWYRQAAGRGLQLLFYSVGIGQISSEVPQNLSASRPQDRQFILSSKKLLLSDSGFYLCAWHSGGYNEQFFGPGTRLTVL.